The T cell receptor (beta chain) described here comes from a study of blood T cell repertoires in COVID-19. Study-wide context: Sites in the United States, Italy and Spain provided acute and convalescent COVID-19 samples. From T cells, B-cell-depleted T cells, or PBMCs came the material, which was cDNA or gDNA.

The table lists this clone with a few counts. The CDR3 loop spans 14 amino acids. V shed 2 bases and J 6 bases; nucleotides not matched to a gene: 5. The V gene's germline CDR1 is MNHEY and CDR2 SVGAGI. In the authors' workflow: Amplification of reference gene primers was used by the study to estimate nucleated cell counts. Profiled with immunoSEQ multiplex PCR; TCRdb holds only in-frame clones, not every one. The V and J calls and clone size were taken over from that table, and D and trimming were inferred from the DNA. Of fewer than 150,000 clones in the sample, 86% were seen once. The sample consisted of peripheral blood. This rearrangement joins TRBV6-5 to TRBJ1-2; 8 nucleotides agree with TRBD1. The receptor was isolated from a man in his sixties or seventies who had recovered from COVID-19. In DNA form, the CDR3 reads TGTGCCAGCAGTTACGGCAGGGGGCTGGATGGCTACACCTTC. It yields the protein CASSYGRGLDGYTF.